This passage covers 27 T cell receptor beta chains from one sample sequenced in a study of beta chain features in type 1 diabetes. Expressed TCRB transcripts were sequenced because the isolated RNA had all been reverse transcribed beforehand. Assay: immunoSEQ multiplex PCR; the TCRdb copy retains only in-frame clones and omits some. Of 300,000 to 450,000 clones in the sample, approximately 12% are singletons; the top ten hold around 0.02%. Input material: naive CD4+ T cells from blood. The source is a young man in good health.

This clone occurred a few times. The genes are TRBV20-1 and TRBJ2-1; D is perhaps TRBD2 (6 bases). V was shortened by 2 bases and J by 8 bases, with 7 bases between the two germline ends. Looked up from germline, CDR1 is DFQATT and CDR2 is SNEGSKA (reference sequence). The CDR3 is 11 amino acids. CDR3 nucleotides: TGCAGTGCTAGACGACTAGATGAGCAGTTCTTC. Protein sequence: CSARRLDEQFF.

This clone was detected only a few times. This sequence joins TRBV9 and TRBJ2-1; 9 bases line up with TRBD1. Unmatched junction bases numbered 9, after V lost 4 bases and J lost 7 bases. CDR1 is SGDLS and CDR2 is YYNGEE in the germline V gene. This CDR3 is 15 amino acids long. The CDR3 sequence: CASSFGQGRKNEQFF. DNA for the CDR3: TGTGCCAGCAGCTTCGGACAGGGGAGAAAGAATGAGCAGTTCTTC.

The chain recombines TRBV28 with TRBJ1-4, with 8 nucleotides matching TRBD1. Germline V gene data show CDR1 as MDHEN and CDR2 as SYDVKM. With 4 bases clipped from V and 6 bases from J, the junction kept 4 bases outside the gene matches. There are 14 residues in the CDR3. In nucleotides, the CDR3 is TGTGCCAGCAGTTCGGGACAGGTGGATGAAAAACTGTTTTTT. It is translated as CASSSGQVDEKLFF.

This clone came up a few times. The rearrangement joins TRBV7-3 to TRBJ2-4, with a weak D call TRBD1 (5 bases). Germline V gene lookup returns CDR1 SGHTA and CDR2 FQGTGA. V shed 7 bases and J shed 5 bases, with 12 bases lying between them. This CDR3 has 13 residues. The chain's CDR3 is CASKGQNENIQYF. The CDR3, as DNA: TGTGCCAGCAAGGGGCAAAATGAAAACATTCAGTACTTC. The full variable domain, completed using reference TRBV7-3 and TRBJ2-4, is GAGVSQTPSNKVTEKGKYVELRCDPISGHTALYWYRQSLGQGPEFLIYFQGTGAADDSGLPNDRFFAVRPEGSVSTLKIQRTERGDSAVYLCASKGQNENIQYFGAGTRLSVL.

The chain links TRBV19 to TRBJ1-6; 8 bases agree with TRBD1. The V gene's germline CDR1 is LNHDA and CDR2 SQIVND (reference sequence). V dropped 10 bases and J dropped 5; count of bases not matched to a gene: 7. CDR3 length equals 14 residues. CDR3 DNA: TGTGCCACTCGGACAGGGTCCCATAATTCACCCCTCCACTTT. Translating it yields CATRTGSHNSPLHF.

Points on this clone: The junction shows a germline mismatch at one end, possibly a read error. The chain has TRBV2 and TRBJ2-7; 8 positions agree with TRBD1. Germline V gene data show CDR1 as SNHLY and CDR2 as FYNNEI. The CDR3 spans 13 residues. CDR3 in DNA: TGTGCCAGCAGCATAGGCGAGGGCCGGGACAGGAACTTC. It translates to CASSIGEGRDRNF.

This rearrangement joins TRBV7-2 to TRBJ1-2; D perhaps matches TRBD1 (5 bases). Germline loops: CDR1 SGHTA, CDR2 FQGNSA. This CDR3 comprises 15 residues. Trimming took off 0 bases at V and 1 base at J, with 9 bases between the two ends. The CDR3 sequence: CASSLARQRNYGYTF. CDR3 nucleotide sequence: TGTGCCAGCAGCTTAGCGCGACAGCGTAACTATGGCTACACCTTC.

Concerning this clone: The sample carries other DNA sequences with the same CDR3. The chain links TRBV18 to TRBJ1-2; no clear D gene. The CDR3 covers 13 residues. V gave up 2 bases and J gave up 2 bases, with 6 bases separating them. Germline V lookup: CDR1 KGHSH, CDR2 LQKENI. The CDR3 DNA is TGTGCCAGCTCACCAGGGCAGAACTATGGCTACACCTTC. Its protein product is CASSPGQNYGYTF. The variable domain in full, completed from reference TRBV18 and TRBJ1-2, reads NAGVMQNPRHLVRRRGQEARLRCSPMKGHSHVYWYRQLPEEGLKFMVYLQKENIIDESGMPKERFSAEFPKEGPSILRIQQVVRGDSAAYFCASSPGQNYGYTFGSGTRLTVV.

The chain recombines TRBV30 with TRBJ1-2, with 9 bases identical to TRBD1. The CDR3 spans 12 residues. The V gene end was trimmed by 5 bases and the J gene end by 8 bases; junction bases not matched to a gene: 6. The germline CDR1 and CDR2 sequences are GTSNPN and SVGIG (reference sequence). In DNA, the CDR3 is TGTGCCTGGGGGACAGGGCTGAGCGGCTACACCTTC. As protein: CAWGTGLSGYTF.

As regards this clone: A junction end diverges from the germline sequence, so it may reflect a read error. V and J are TRBV2 and TRBJ2-7, with D perhaps matching TRBD2 (6 bases). CDR3 size: 12 residues. CDR1 and CDR2 from the germline V gene are SNHLY and FYNNEI. The CDR3 sequence: CASSELAPTPLF. In nucleotides, the CDR3 is TGTGCCAGCAGTGAACTAGCGCCGACCCCTTTGTTC.

This rearrangement joins TRBV9 to TRBJ1-3; 12 bases are a match to TRBD1. V lost 3 bases, J lost 7 bases, and 8 bases stayed unmatched. CDR3 length equals 16 residues. CDR1 is SGDLS and CDR2 is YYNGEE in the germline V gene. CDR3 sequence (DNA): TGTGCCAGCAGCGCGCGGTGGGGACAGGGGGCCAACACCATATATTTT. This encodes CASSARWGQGANTIYF.

This clone was detected a few times. This chain uses TRBV7-9 with TRBJ1-4, with D possibly matching TRBD1 (5 bases). The CDR3 is 14 residues long. The V end lost 4 bases, the J end lost 3 bases, and 9 bases lay between the germline ends. The germline gives CDR1 SEHNR, CDR2 FQNEAQ (reference sequence). The CDR3 loop is CASSSDRPNEKLFF. The CDR3 nucleotides are TGTGCCAGCAGCTCCGACAGACCTAATGAAAAACTGTTTTTT.

CDR3 sequence: CASSQEWTTNTGELFF. The CDR3 bases are TGTGCCAGCAGCCAAGAGTGGACTACAAACACCGGGGAGCTGTTTTTT. The V and J genes are TRBV14 and TRBJ2-2, with D maybe TRBD2 (6 bases). The germline CDR1 and CDR2 sequences are SGHDN and FVKESK. The CDR3 extends over 16 amino acids. V lost 0 bases, J lost 2 bases, and 10 bases lay in between.

The chain joins TRBV7-2 to TRBJ2-7; 10 positions match TRBD1. This CDR3 is built from 14 residues. Germline values: CDR1 SGHTA, CDR2 FQGNSA. J gave up 5 bases and V 5 bases, and 6 bases lay outside the gene matches. The CDR3 DNA reads as TGTGCCAGCAGCGCCCGGGACAGGGGACACGAGCAGTACTTC. Protein product: CASSARDRGHEQYF.

This clone turned up a few times. The chain uses TRBV11-3 and TRBJ2-5, with TRBD2 matching over 10 bases. There are 14 residues in the CDR3. V lost 1 base, J lost 7 bases, and 3 bases stayed unmatched. CDR1 is SGHNT, CDR2 YENEEA, per germline. DNA of the CDR3: TGTGCCAGCAGCTTAGGGACTAGCGGTATGACCCAGTACTTC. It specifies CASSLGTSGMTQYF.

The rearrangement joins TRBV9 to TRBJ2-2; D is perhaps TRBD1 (5 bases). Germline assignment: CDR1 SGDLS and CDR2 YYNGEE. The CDR3 totals 16 residues. Trimming stripped 0 bases from V and 2 bases from J, with 11 bases between. The CDR3: CASSVGQRLNTGELFF. CDR3 nucleotide sequence: TGTGCCAGCAGCGTAGGACAGAGACTTAACACCGGGGAGCTGTTTTTT.

The chain links TRBV20-1 to TRBJ2-1, with unresolved D. The V end lost 2 bases, the J end lost 8 bases, and 4 bases lay between the germline ends. Germline lookup yields CDR1 DFQATT and CDR2 SNEGSKA (reference sequence). CDR3 length equals 10 residues. CDR3 DNA: TGCAGTGCTAGACGCGATGAGCAGTTCTTC. The encoded protein is CSARRDEQFF.

The chain is built from TRBV4-3 and TRBJ2-3; D possibly corresponds to TRBD1 (5 bases). Germline-derived CDR1 and CDR2 are LGHNA and YSLEER. Trimming removed 3 bases from V and 3 bases from J, with 7 bases in between. The CDR3 has 13 residues. The CDR3 sequence is CASSQQGTDTQYF. As DNA, the CDR3 is TGCGCCAGCAGCCAGCAGGGTACAGATACGCAGTATTTT.

This clone was observed a handful of times. The chain joins TRBV9 to TRBJ1-3; 7 nucleotides align to TRBD1. The CDR3 has 15 amino acids. In germline, CDR1 is SGDLS, CDR2 YYNGEE. Trimming at V came to 0 bases and at J to 4 bases, leaving 4 bases not matched to a gene. CDR3 residues: CASSVEGARGNTIYF. In DNA form, the CDR3 reads TGTGCCAGCAGCGTAGAGGGGGCCAGGGGAAACACCATATATTTT. Full variable domain (rest looked up from reference TRBV9 and TRBJ1-3): DSGVTQTPKHLITATGQRVTLRCSPRSGDLSVYWYQQSLDQGLQFLIQYYNGEERAKGNILERFSAQQFPDLHSELNLSSLELGDSALYFCASSVEGARGNTIYFGEGSWLTVV.

The table lists this clone with a few counts. V is TRBV7-9 and J is TRBJ2-3; possible D gene TRBD2, 6 bases. The CDR3 runs to 15 residues. V was shortened by 3 bases and J by 4 bases, with 14 bases between the two germline ends. Germline V gene lookup returns CDR1 SEHNR and CDR2 FQNEAQ (reference sequence). The CDR3 DNA sequence: TGTGCCAGCAGCTTTACGGGAGAAAAGGCAGATACGCAGTATTTT. Protein sequence: CASSFTGEKADTQYF.

This clone was counted a few times. The rearrangement links TRBV11-1 to TRBJ2-7; TRBD2 matches at 7 bases. The CDR3 contains 14 residues. V lost 5 bases and J lost 5; bases outside the gene matches: 9. The germline CDR1 and CDR2 sequences are SGHAT and FQDESV (reference sequence). The CDR3 region has the DNA TGTGCCAGCAGCCCCCCGGGACTACCGAACGAGCAGTACTTC. This gives the protein CASSPPGLPNEQYF.

The chain uses TRBV28 and TRBJ1-3; 8 bases are shared with TRBD1. Germline V CDR1 and CDR2: MDHEN, SYDVKM. The V gene end was trimmed by 4 bases and the J gene end by 0 bases; junction bases not matched to a gene: 5. The CDR3 length is 16 residues. CDR3 nucleotide sequence: TGTGCCAGCAGTTCAGGACAGGGAAGCTCTGGAAACACCATATATTTT. It codes for CASSSGQGSSGNTIYF.

This chain uses TRBV28 with TRBJ2-7; a possible D gene is TRBD2 (6 bases). From germline, CDR1 is MDHEN and CDR2 SYDVKM. There are 16 residues in the CDR3. V lost 3 bases and J lost 2, with 17 bases in between. CDR3 DNA: TGTGCCAGCAGTTTGTTTTCCGGGGGAACGACCTACGAGCAGTACTTC. It specifies CASSLFSGGTTYEQYF.

V usage is TRBV30 and J usage is TRBJ1-4; D is unclear. CDR3 length equals 12 residues. V dropped 2 bases and J dropped 7 bases, with 8 bases sitting between them. Germline-derived CDR1 and CDR2 are GTSNPN and SVGIG (reference sequence). The CDR3 loop is CAWSLTSEKLFF. DNA of the CDR3: TGTGCCTGGAGTCTCACAAGTGAAAAACTGTTTTTT.

The chain has TRBV18 and TRBJ2-5, with 11 bases fitting TRBD1. The CDR3 length is 14 residues. The germline V gene has CDR1 KGHSH and CDR2 LQKENI. The trim removed 6 bases at V and 5 bases at J, leaving 5 bases unmatched. CDR3: CASSGQGAWETQYF. In DNA, the CDR3 is TGTGCCAGCTCCGGACAGGGGGCTTGGGAGACCCAGTACTTC.

The genes are TRBV2 and TRBJ2-3, with D possibly TRBD2 on 5 matching bases. The V and J ends lost 1 base and 1 base respectively, with 12 bases between them. The CDR3 has 16 residues. Germline loops: CDR1 SNHLY, CDR2 FYNNEI. CDR3 region: CASSEGSSRRTDTQYF. For the CDR3, the DNA is TGTGCCAGCAGTGAAGGGTCTAGCCGTCGCACAGATACGCAGTATTTT.

There are a few counts of this clone. This chain uses TRBV11-1 with TRBJ1-2; D is perhaps TRBD1 (6 bases). V lost 5 bases and J 9 bases, leaving 28 bases between the germline ends. CDR1 and CDR2 (germline): SGHAT, FQDESV (reference sequence). The CDR3 is 17 amino acids. CDR3 sequence reads: CASSPERGFGTANSYTF. The CDR3 DNA reads TGTGCCAGCAGCCCAGAGAGGGGGTTCGGGACGGCTAACAGCTACACCTTC.